Listed below are T cell receptor beta chains from one sample, sequenced in a study of radiation and T cells in renal cell carcinoma. TCRdb's copy holds only in-frame clones and misses some; the assay was immunoSEQ multiplex PCR. The sample contains 40,000 to 60,000 clones, 75% to 90% of which appear only once. The starting material was blood, obtained from a patient whose treatment included radiotherapy and nephrectomy. These receptors originate from a woman aged 70-85 years with renal cell carcinoma. CDR3s include the opening cysteine and the closing phenylalanine or tryptophan. The order of the fields is V gene, clone size, D gene, J gene, CDR3 protein, CDR3 DNA. A D gene is named only where the DNA matches it firmly. The size entry is marked missing in some rows and otherwise reads once, few, many or a size class.

TRBV5-1,.,.,TRBJ2-5,CASSRTGLGETQYF,TGCGCCAGCAGCAGGACTGGGTTGGGAGAGACCCAGTACTTC
TRBV5-1,.,.,TRBJ2-2,CASSLDSPANTGELFF,TGCGCCAGCAGCCTCGACAGTCCGGCGAACACCGGGGAGCTGTTTTTT
TRBV6-6,.,.,TRBJ1-2,CASREQEGTYGYTF,TGTGCCAGCAGGGAGCAAGAAGGAACCTATGGCTACACCTTC
TRBV6-5,.,TRBD2,TRBJ2-1,CASRDSGGGYNEQFF,TGTGCCAGCAGAGATAGCGGGGGGGGGTACAATGAGCAGTTCTTC
TRBV19,.,TRBD2,TRBJ2-7,CASSPGGGRNYEQYF,TGTGCCAGTAGTCCTGGGGGGGGACGGAACTACGAGCAGTACTTC
TRBV7-2,.,.,TRBJ2-3,CASTPPGSTDTQYF,TGTGCCAGCACACCTCCAGGGAGCACAGATACGCAGTATTTT
TRBV19,.,TRBD2,TRBJ2-3,CASSTTSGLTDTQYF,TGTGCCAGTAGTACCACTAGCGGGCTCACAGATACGCAGTATTTT
TRBV11-2,.,TRBD1,TRBJ1-2,CASSLAGAGGGVYGYTF,TGTGCCAGCAGCTTAGCGGGTGCAGGGGGCGGTGTCTATGGCTACACCTTC
TRBV7-9,.,TRBD1,TRBJ2-1,CASSFGQANEQFF,TGTGCCAGCAGCTTCGGACAGGCCAATGAGCAGTTCTTC
TRBV25-1,.,TRBD1,TRBJ1-2,CASSEYDRAYGYTF,TGTGCCAGCAGTGAATACGACAGGGCCTATGGCTACACCTTC
TRBV19,.,.,TRBJ1-1,CASREGSGAVAEAFF,TGTGCCAGTAGGGAGGGGTCAGGCGCGGTCGCTGAAGCTTTCTTT
TRBV7-3,.,TRBD2,TRBJ2-7,CASSLSAGGFREQYF,TGTGCCAGCAGCTTATCAGCGGGGGGATTTCGAGAGCAGTACTTC
TRBV29-1,once,TRBD2,TRBJ2-1,CSVEEGLAQGEQFF,TGCAGCGTTGAAGAAGGACTAGCCCAGGGTGAGCAGTTCTTC
TRBV6-1,few,.,TRBJ2-1,CASILGFYNEQFF,TGTGCCAGCATATTAGGTTTCTACAATGAGCAGTTCTTC
TRBV10-1,.,.,TRBJ1-3,CASSDRTEGNTIYF,TGCGCCAGCAGTGATCGGACAGAGGGAAACACCATATATTTT
TRBV6-5,.,.,TRBJ1-1,CASSPPGVTEAFF,TGTGCCAGCAGTCCTCCAGGTGTCACTGAAGCTTTCTTT
TRBV21-1,.,.,TRBJ2-7,CASSKSRFVQGGVSYEQYF,TGTGCCAGCAGCAAATCTCGCTTCGTTCAGGGGGGAGTGAGCTACGAGCAGTACTTC
TRBV29-1,.,TRBD2,TRBJ2-1,CSVEDRASGASSYNEQFF,TGCAGCGTTGAAGATCGGGCTAGCGGGGCCAGCTCCTACAATGAGCAGTTCTTC
TRBV6-1,.,.,TRBJ1-2,CASSEFYGYTF,TGTGCCAGCAGTGAATTCTATGGCTACACCTTC
TRBV4-1,.,.,TRBJ2-7,CASSFNREGPYEQYF,TGCGCCAGCAGCTTTAACAGGGAGGGCCCCTACGAGCAGTACTTC
TRBV9,once,TRBD2,TRBJ2-1,CASSVAGRAVDEQFF,TGTGCCAGCAGCGTAGCCGGGAGGGCCGTCGATGAGCAGTTCTTC
TRBV29-1,.,TRBD2,TRBJ2-3,CSVETSGGSGTDTQYF,TGCAGCGTTGAGACTAGCGGGGGGAGTGGTACAGATACGCAGTATTTT
TRBV13,once,TRBD2,TRBJ2-1,CASSLRASGTASSYNEQFF,TGTGCCAGCAGCTTACGGGCTAGCGGGACGGCAAGCTCCTACAATGAGCAGTTCTTC
TRBV15,.,.,TRBJ2-1,CATSREVGLANEQFF,TGTGCCACCAGCAGAGAAGTAGGGTTGGCCAATGAGCAGTTCTTC
TRBV7-9,.,.,TRBJ2-5,CASSSQGIQETQYF,TGTGCCAGCAGCTCCCAGGGGATCCAAGAGACCCAGTACTTC
TRBV30,few,.,TRBJ2-7,CAWSVSGEWQYF,TGTGCCTGGAGTGTCTCTGGGGAATGGCAGTACTTC
TRBV5-1,once,TRBD1,TRBJ1-1,CASSGGTGGSTEAFF,TGCGCCAGCAGCGGGGGGACAGGGGGCTCCACTGAAGCTTTCTTT
TRBV2,.,.,TRBJ2-7,CASSAANEQYF,TGTGCCAGCAGTGCCGCGAACGAGCAGTACTTC
TRBV2,.,.,TRBJ2-3,CASSTATSTDTQYF,TGTGCCAGCAGTACCGCGACTAGCACAGATACGCAGTATTTT
TRBV5-1,.,TRBD1,TRBJ2-7,CASKMGQGTSYEQYF,TGCGCCAGCAAGATGGGACAGGGGACCTCCTACGAGCAGTACTTC
TRBV7-8,.,.,TRBJ2-5,CASSARGRGETQYF,TGTGCCAGCAGCGCCCGGGGTCGGGGGGAGACCCAGTACTTC
TRBV2,.,.,TRBJ1-5,CASSEADPGQASNQPQHF,TGTGCCAGCAGTGAAGCAGATCCGGGACAAGCAAGCAATCAGCCCCAGCATTTT
TRBV7-8,.,.,TRBJ2-2,CASSPTAGTNTGELFF,TGTGCCAGCAGCCCGACAGCGGGCACGAACACCGGGGAGCTGTTTTTT
TRBV6-5,.,.,TRBJ1-1,CASSYHRENTEAFF,TGTGCCAGCAGTTACCACAGGGAGAACACTGAAGCTTTCTTT
TRBV27,.,.,TRBJ1-4,CASSSQATNEKLFF,TGTGCCAGCAGTTCTCAGGCAACTAATGAAAAACTGTTTTTT
TRBV7-9,.,.,TRBJ1-5,CASSNHSNQPQHF,TGTGCCAGCAGCAACCATAGCAATCAGCCCCAGCATTTT
TRBV29-1,.,.,TRBJ1-2,CSARRPYGYTF,TGCAGCGCCCGCCGACCCTATGGCTACACCTTC
TRBV5-5,.,TRBD1,TRBJ1-4,CASRYYPGQGLSEKLFF,TGTGCCAGCAGATACTATCCGGGACAGGGTTTGAGTGAAAAACTGTTTTTT
TRBV4-1,.,.,TRBJ1-2,CASSQDTDPNYGYTF,TGCGCCAGCAGCCAAGATACAGACCCTAACTATGGCTACACCTTC
TRBV14,once,TRBD2,TRBJ2-1,CASSPETSGGLGEQFF,TGTGCCAGCAGCCCCGAGACTAGCGGGGGATTAGGTGAGCAGTTCTTC
TRBV19,.,.,TRBJ1-2,CASSIAITQQGAGYTF,TGTGCCAGTAGTATAGCAATTACCCAACAGGGCGCTGGCTACACCTTC